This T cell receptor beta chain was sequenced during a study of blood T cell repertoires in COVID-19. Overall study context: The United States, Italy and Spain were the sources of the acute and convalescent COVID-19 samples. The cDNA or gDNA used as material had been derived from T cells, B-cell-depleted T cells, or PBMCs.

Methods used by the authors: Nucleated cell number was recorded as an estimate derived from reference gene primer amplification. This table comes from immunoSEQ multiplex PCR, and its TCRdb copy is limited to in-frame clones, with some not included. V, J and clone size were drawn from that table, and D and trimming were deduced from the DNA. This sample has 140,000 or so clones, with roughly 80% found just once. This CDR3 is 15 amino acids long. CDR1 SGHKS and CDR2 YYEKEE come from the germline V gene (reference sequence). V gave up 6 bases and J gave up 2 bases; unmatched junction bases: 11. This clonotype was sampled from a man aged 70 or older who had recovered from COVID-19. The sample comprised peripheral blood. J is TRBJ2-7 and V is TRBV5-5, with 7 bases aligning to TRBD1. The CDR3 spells CASKVEGTEAYEQYF. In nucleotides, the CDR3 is TGTGCCAGCAAGGTTGAGGGGACAGAAGCCTACGAGCAGTACTTC.